This TCR beta chain originates from a study of shared clonotypes between healthy human individuals. Some clones are missing from TCRdb's copy, which holds only in-frame ones; the method was immunoSEQ multiplex PCR. The top ten hold roughly 0.13% of the sample, which has some 2 million clones, about 95% seen once. This CDR3 contains 13 residues. Unmatched junction bases numbered 2, after V lost 4 bases and J lost 3 bases. The germline V gene encodes CDR1 SGHRS and CDR2 YFSETQ. This clonotype was obtained from a man aged 18 to 30 in good health. The chain uses TRBV5-1 and TRBJ1-2; TRBD1 matches at 8 bases. Sequencing was done on a sample of naive CD4+ T cells sorted from blood. Subset described: CD45RA+ positively selected. CDR3 loop: CASSDRGDYGYTF. The CDR3 DNA reads as TGCGCCAGCAGCGACAGGGGCGACTATGGCTACACCTTC.